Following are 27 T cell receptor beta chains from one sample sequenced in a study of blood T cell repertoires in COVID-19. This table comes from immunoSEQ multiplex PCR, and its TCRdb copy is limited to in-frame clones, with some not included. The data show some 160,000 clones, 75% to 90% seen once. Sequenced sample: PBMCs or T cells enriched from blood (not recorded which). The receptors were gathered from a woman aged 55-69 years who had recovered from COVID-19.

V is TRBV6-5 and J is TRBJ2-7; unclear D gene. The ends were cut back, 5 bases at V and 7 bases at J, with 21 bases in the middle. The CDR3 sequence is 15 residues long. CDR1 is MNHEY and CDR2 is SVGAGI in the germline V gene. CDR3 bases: TGTGCCAGCAGTCTCGGCAGTGTGTCAGCCGGGGAGCAGTACTTC. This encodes CASSLGSVSAGEQYF.

The CDR3 is CASSLAFLNTEAFF. The CDR3 bases are TGTGCCAGCAGCTTGGCCTTCTTGAACACTGAAGCTTTCTTT. This chain uses TRBV5-6 with TRBJ1-1, with unresolved D. This CDR3 region has 14 residues. V lost 0 bases and J lost 0, with 6 bases in between. From germline, CDR1 is SGHDT and CDR2 YYEEEE.

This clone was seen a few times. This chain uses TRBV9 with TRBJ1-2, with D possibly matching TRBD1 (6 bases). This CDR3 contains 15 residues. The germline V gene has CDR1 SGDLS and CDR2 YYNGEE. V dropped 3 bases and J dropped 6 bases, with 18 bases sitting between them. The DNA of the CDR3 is TGTGCCAGCAGCGGAACAAGAACAGGGTTTCATGGCTACACCTTC. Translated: CASSGTRTGFHGYTF.

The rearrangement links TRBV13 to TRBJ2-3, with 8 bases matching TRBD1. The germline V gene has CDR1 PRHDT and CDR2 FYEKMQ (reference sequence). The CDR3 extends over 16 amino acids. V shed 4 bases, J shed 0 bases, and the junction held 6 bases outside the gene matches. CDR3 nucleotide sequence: TGTGCCAGCAGCTCGAGAAGACAGGGGAGCACAGATACGCAGTATTTT. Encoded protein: CASSSRRQGSTDTQYF.

CDR3 sequence: CASSTQDTFDSPLHF. CDR3 DNA: TGTGCCAGCAGCACCCAGGACACTTTTGATTCACCCCTCCACTTT. The chain carries TRBV7-9 and TRBJ1-6; possibly TRBD1 for D (5 bases). Germline V CDR1 and CDR2: SEHNR, FQNEAQ (reference sequence). V was clipped by 5 bases and J by 8 bases, with 16 bases between them. CDR3 size: 15 residues.

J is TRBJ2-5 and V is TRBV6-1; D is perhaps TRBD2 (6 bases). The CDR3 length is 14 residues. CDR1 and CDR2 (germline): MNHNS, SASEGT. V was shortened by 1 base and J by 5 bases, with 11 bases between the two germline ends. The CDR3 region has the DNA TGTGCCAGCAGTGAAGGCGGGGCGAGGGAGACCCAGTACTTC. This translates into CASSEGGARETQYF.

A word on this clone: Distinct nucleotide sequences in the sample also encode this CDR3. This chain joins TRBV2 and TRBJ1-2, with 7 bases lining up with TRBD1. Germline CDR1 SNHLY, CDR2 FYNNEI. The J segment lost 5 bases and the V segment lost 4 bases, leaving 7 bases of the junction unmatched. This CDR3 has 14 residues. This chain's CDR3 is CASSAAGTEYGYTF. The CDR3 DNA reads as TGTGCCAGCAGTGCCGCCGGGACAGAGTATGGCTACACCTTC.

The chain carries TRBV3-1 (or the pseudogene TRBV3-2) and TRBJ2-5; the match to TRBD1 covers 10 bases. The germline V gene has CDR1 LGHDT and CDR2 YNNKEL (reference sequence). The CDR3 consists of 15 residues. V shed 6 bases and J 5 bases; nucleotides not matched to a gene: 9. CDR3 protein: CASRIGTGEGETQYF. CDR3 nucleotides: TGTGCCAGCAGGATAGGGACAGGGGAGGGGGAGACCCAGTACTTC.

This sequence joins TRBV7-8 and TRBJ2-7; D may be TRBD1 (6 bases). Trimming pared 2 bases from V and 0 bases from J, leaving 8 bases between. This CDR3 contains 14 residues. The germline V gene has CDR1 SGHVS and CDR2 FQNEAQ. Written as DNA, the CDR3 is TGTGCCAGCAGCTTATCCAGGGGCTCCTACGAGCAGTACTTC. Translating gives CASSLSRGSYEQYF. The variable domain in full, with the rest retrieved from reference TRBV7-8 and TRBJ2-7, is GAGVSQSPRYKVAKRGQDVALRCDPISGHVSLFWYQQALGQGPEFLTYFQNEAQLDKSGLPSDRFFAERPEGSVSTLKIQRTQQEDSAVYLCASSLSRGSYEQYFGPGTRLTVT.

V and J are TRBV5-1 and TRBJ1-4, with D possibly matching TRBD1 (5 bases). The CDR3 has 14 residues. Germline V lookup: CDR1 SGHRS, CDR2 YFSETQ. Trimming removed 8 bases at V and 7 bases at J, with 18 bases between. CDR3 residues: CASQPGVGTEKLFF. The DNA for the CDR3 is TGCGCCAGTCAACCGGGGGTCGGTACTGAAAAACTGTTTTTT. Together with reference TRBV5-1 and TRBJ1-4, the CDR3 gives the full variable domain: KAGVTQTPRYLIKTRGQQVTLSCSPISGHRSVSWYQQTPGQGLQFLFEYFSETQRNKGNFPGRFSGRQFSNSRSEMNVSTLELGDSALYLCASQPGVGTEKLFFGSGTQLSVL.

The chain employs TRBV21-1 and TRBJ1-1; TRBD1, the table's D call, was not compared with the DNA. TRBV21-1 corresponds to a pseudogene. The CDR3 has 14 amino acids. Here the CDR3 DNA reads TGTGCCAGCAGCAAAGGGGGGCGGAACACTGAAGCTTTCTTT. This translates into CASSKGGRNTEAFF.

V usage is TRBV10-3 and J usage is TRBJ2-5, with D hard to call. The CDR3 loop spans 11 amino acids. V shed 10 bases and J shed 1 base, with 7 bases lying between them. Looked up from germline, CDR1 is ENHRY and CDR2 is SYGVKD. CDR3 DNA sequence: TGTGCCACCTCAGGCCAAGAGACCCAGTACTTC. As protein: CATSGQETQYF.

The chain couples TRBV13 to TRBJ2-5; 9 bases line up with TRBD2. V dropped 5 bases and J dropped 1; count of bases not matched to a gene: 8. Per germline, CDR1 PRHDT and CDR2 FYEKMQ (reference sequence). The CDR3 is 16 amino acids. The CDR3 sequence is CASSPSERGVQETQYF. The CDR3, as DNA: TGTGCCAGCAGCCCGTCCGAGCGGGGGGTCCAAGAGACCCAGTACTTC. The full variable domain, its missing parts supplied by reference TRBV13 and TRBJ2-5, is AAGVIQSPRHLIKEKRETATLKCYPIPRHDTVYWYQQGPGQDPQFLISFYEKMQSDKGSIPDRFSAQQFSDYHSELNMSSLELGDSALYFCASSPSERGVQETQYFGPGTRLLVL.

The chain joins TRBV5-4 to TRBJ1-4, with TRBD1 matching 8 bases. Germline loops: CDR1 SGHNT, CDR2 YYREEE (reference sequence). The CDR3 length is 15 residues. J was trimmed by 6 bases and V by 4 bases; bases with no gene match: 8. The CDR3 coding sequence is TGTGCCAGCAGCCACGCTGACAGGGGCGATGAAAAACTGTTTTTT. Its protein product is CASSHADRGDEKLFF. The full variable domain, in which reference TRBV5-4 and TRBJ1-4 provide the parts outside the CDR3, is ETGVTQSPTHLIKTRGQQVTLRCSSQSGHNTVSWYQQALGQGPQFIFQYYREEENGRGNFPPRFSGLQFPNYSSELNVNALELDDSALYLCASSHADRGDEKLFFGSGTQLSVL.

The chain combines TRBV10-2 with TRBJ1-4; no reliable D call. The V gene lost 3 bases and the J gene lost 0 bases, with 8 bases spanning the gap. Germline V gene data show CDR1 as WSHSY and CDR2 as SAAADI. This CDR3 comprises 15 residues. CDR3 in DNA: TGCGCCAGCAGTGACAGGTCTGCAACTAATGAAAAACTGTTTTTT. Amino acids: CASSDRSATNEKLFF.

In nucleotides, the CDR3 is TGCGCCAGCAGCCTAGGGGTCGGCTACACCTTC. This translates into CASSLGVGYTF. The rearrangement links TRBV5-1 to TRBJ1-2, with D maybe TRBD1 (5 bases). V was pared by 4 bases and J by 8 bases, with 9 bases between. Germline loops: CDR1 SGHRS, CDR2 YFSETQ. The length of the CDR3 is 11 residues.

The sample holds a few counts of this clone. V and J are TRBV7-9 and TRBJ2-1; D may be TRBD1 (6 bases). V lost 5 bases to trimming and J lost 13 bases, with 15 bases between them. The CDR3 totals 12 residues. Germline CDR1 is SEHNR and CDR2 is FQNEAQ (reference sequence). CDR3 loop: CASSKQVGAQFF. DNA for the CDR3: TGTGCCAGCAGCAAACAGGTGGGGGCTCAGTTCTTC. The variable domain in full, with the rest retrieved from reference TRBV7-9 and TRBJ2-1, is DTGVSQNPRHKITKRGQNVTFRCDPISEHNRLYWYRQTLGQGPEFLTYFQNEAQLEKSRLLSDRFSAERPKGSFSTLEIQRTEQGDSAMYLCASSKQVGAQFFGPGTRLTVL.

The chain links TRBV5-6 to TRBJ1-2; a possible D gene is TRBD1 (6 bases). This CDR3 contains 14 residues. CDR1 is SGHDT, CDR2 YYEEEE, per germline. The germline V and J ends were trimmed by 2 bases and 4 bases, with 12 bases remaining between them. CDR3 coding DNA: TGTGCCAGCAGCTTTACAGGGCCCGGCTATGGCTACACCTTC. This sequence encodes CASSFTGPGYGYTF.

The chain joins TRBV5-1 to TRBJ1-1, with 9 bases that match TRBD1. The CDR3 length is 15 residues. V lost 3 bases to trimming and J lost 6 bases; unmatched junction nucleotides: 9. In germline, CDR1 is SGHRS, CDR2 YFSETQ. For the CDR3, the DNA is TGCGCCAGCAGCTATCCGGGACAGGGAATCCCTGAAGCTTTCTTT. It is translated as CASSYPGQGIPEAFF.

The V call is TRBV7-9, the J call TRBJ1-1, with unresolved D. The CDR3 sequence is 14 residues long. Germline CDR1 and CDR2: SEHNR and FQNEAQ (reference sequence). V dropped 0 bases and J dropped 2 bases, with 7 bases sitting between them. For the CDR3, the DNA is TGTGCCAGCAGCTTAGCGCAGGTAAACACTGAAGCTTTCTTT. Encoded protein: CASSLAQVNTEAFF.

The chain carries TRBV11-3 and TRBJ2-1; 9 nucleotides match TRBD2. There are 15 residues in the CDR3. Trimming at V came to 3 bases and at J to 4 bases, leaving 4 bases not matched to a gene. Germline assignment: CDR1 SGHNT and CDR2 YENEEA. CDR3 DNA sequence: TGTGCCAGCAGCTTGGGGAGCGGGGGGTACAATGAGCAGTTCTTC. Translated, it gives CASSLGSGGYNEQFF.

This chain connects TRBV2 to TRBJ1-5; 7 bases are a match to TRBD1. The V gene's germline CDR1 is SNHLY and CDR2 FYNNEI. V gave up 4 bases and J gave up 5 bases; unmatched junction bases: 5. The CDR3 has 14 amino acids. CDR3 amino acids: CASSVEGAYQPQHF. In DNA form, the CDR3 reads TGTGCCAGCAGTGTGGAGGGGGCGTATCAGCCCCAGCATTTT.

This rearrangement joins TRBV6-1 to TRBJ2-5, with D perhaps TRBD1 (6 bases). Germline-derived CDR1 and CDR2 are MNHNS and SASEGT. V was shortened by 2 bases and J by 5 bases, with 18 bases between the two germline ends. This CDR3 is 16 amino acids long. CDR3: CASSEFGRRGVETQYF. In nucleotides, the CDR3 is TGTGCCAGCAGTGAATTCGGCCGCAGGGGTGTTGAGACCCAGTACTTC.

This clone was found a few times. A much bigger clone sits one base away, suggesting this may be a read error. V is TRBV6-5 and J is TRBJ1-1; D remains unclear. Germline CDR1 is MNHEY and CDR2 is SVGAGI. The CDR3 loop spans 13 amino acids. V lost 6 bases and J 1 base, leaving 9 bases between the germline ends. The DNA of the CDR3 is TGTGCCAGCAGCTTCGCAGGGAACACTGAAGCTTTCTTT. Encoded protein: CASSFAGNTEAFF.

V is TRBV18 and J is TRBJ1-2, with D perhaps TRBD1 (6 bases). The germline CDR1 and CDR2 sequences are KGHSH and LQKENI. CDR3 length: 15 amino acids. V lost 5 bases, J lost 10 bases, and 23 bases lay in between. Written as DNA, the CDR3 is TGTGCCAGCTCAACAGGGCCAGCAGACCTGGGCCACTACACCTTC. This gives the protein CASSTGPADLGHYTF. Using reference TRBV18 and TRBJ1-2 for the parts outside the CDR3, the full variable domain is NAGVMQNPRHLVRRRGQEARLRCSPMKGHSHVYWYRQLPEEGLKFMVYLQKENIIDESGMPKERFSAEFPKEGPSILRIQQVVRGDSAAYFCASSTGPADLGHYTFGSGTRLTVV.

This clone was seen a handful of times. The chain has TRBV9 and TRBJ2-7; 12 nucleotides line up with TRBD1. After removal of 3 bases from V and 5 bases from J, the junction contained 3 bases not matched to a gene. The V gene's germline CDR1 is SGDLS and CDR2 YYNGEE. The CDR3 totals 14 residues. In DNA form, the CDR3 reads TGTGCCAGCAGCGCTGGGACAGGGGGCGACGAGCAGTACTTC. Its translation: CASSAGTGGDEQYF.

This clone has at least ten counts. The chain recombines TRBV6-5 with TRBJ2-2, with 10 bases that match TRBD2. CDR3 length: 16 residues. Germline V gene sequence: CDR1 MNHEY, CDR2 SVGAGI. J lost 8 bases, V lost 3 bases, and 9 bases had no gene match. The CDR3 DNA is TGTGCCAGCAGTTATCGGACTAGCGGAGGTCTAGGGGAGCTGTTTTTT. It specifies CASSYRTSGGLGELFF.